The next 17 T cell receptor beta chains were all read from a single sample in a study of T-cell reconstitution after alpha-beta-depleted transplantation in children. Study results and caveats: T-cell counts and diversity at one year following transplant were attributed mainly to newly produced T cells.

TCRbeta library preparation incorporated unique molecular identifiers. TCRdb used MiXCR to reprocess the PCR reads, holding one entry per CDR3 protein. The table records fewer than 350,000 distinct CDR3 sequences, 6.5% to 9% of them present only once. These receptors have no identified antigens. The source was peripheral blood, collected 360 days after TCRalphabeta/CD19-depleted stem cell transplant. These receptors were taken from a female patient between 2 and 15 years old who had a stem cell transplant for Fanconi anemia, so the T cells may come from the graft donor.

The chain has TRBV7-6 and TRBJ2-7; 7 bases map to TRBD1. V lost 5 bases to trimming and J lost 5 bases; unmatched junction nucleotides: 12. This CDR3 comprises 15 residues. Germline CDR1 and CDR2: SGHVS and FNYEAQ. The CDR3 spells CASSPTGTAVNEQYF. CDR3 coding DNA: TGTGCCAGCAGCCCAACCGGGACAGCCGTGAACGAGCAGTACTTC.

The sample holds many counts of this clonotype. The chain recombines TRBV7-3 with TRBJ1-1; D is unresolved. The CDR3 is made up of 15 amino acids. V lost 5 bases to trimming and J lost 1 base, with 14 bases between them. CDR1 and CDR2 from the germline V gene are SGHTA and FQGTGA. The chain's CDR3 is CASSLGNSPNTEAFF. The CDR3 nucleotides are TGTGCCAGCAGCCTAGGAAACTCTCCGAACACTGAAGCTTTCTTT.

This clonotype was seen at least ten times. The chain uses TRBV6-5 and TRBJ1-1; maybe TRBD1 (5 bases). Trimming left V 0 bases short and J 3 bases short, with 11 bases between. The CDR3 covers 15 residues. CDR1 and CDR2 from the germline V gene are MNHEY and SVGAGI. CDR3 amino acids: CASSYSAGSDTEAFF. The CDR3 DNA reads TGTGCCAGCAGTTACTCGGCAGGGTCTGACACTGAAGCTTTCTTT.

This clonotype was seen many times. This chain links TRBV7-9 with TRBJ1-1, with D possibly matching TRBD1 (6 bases). From germline, CDR1 is SEHNR and CDR2 FQNEAQ (reference sequence). V dropped 4 bases and J dropped 9 bases, with 12 bases sitting between them. This CDR3 has 12 amino acids. CDR3 sequence: CASSSVQGQAFF. DNA of the CDR3: TGTGCCAGCAGCTCGGTACAGGGACAAGCTTTCTTT.

The chain uses TRBV5-5 and TRBJ2-5; D ambiguous. V was cut by 1 base and J by 5 bases, with 15 bases left in between. Germline V gene lookup returns CDR1 SGHKS and CDR2 YYEKEE (reference sequence). This CDR3 comprises 15 residues. The CDR3 spells CASSLQAVGPETQYF. The CDR3 DNA reads TGTGCCAGCAGCTTGCAGGCGGTCGGCCCCGAGACCCAGTACTTC. Variable domain in full (rest from reference TRBV5-5 and TRBJ2-5): DAGVTQSPTHLIKTRGQQVTLRCSPISGHKSVSWYQQVLGQGPQFIFQYYEKEERGRGNFPDRFSARQFPNYSSELNVNALLLGDSALYLCASSLQAVGPETQYFGPGTRLLVL.

This clonotype was counted ten times or more. J is TRBJ1-1 and V is TRBV7-2; the match to TRBD1 covers 7 bases. Germline V gene lookup returns CDR1 SGHTA and CDR2 FQGNSA. This CDR3 has 15 amino acids. V shed 7 bases, J shed 0 bases, and the junction held 8 bases outside the gene matches. The CDR3 DNA reads as TGTGCCAGCAAAAGGGGGCCCTCCTTGAACACTGAAGCTTTCTTT. It specifies CASKRGPSLNTEAFF. Full variable domain (missing parts from reference TRBV7-2 and TRBJ1-1): GAGVSQSPSNKVTEKGKDVELRCDPISGHTALYWYRQSLGQGLEFLIYFQGNSAPDKSGLPSDRFSAERTGGSVSTLTIQRTQQEDSAVYLCASKRGPSLNTEAFFGQGTRLTVV.

This clonotype was counted many times. The CDR3 DNA follows: TGCGCCAGCGCCTTTAGGGCTACAGATACGCAGTATTTT. Its translation is CASAFRATDTQYF. This chain uses TRBV5-1 with TRBJ2-3; unclear D gene. This CDR3 is built from 13 residues. Trimming took 7 bases from V and 3 from J, leaving 12 bases between them. Germline CDR1 and CDR2: SGHRS and YFSETQ.

This clonotype came up many times. The V and J genes are TRBV28 and TRBJ2-5; 9 bases agree with TRBD1. This CDR3 spans 15 amino acids. V was pared by 2 bases and J by 6 bases, with 7 bases of the junction left unmatched. CDR1 MDHEN and CDR2 SYDVKM come from the germline V gene. CDR3 protein: CASSLTGGPIKTQYF. The DNA for the CDR3 is TGTGCCAGCAGTTTAACAGGGGGCCCTATCAAGACCCAGTACTTC.

The sample holds a few counts of this clonotype. This rearrangement joins TRBV11-1 to TRBJ2-6; no firm D call. Trimming removed 6 bases from V and 2 bases from J, with 26 bases in between. This CDR3 is built from 20 residues. The germline CDR1 and CDR2 sequences are SGHAT and FQDESV (reference sequence). CDR3 region: CASRWVFDTLRSAGANVLTF. The CDR3 nucleotides are TGTGCCAGCAGATGGGTGTTCGACACACTTAGGTCCGCTGGGGCCAACGTCCTGACTTTC.

This clonotype was detected many times. This chain uses TRBV10-3 with TRBJ2-5; perhaps TRBD2 as D (6 bases). Germline V CDR1 and CDR2: ENHRY, SYGVKD. The CDR3 sequence is 17 residues long. The V gene lost 0 bases and the J gene lost 0 bases, with 14 bases spanning the gap. The CDR3 region has the DNA TGTGCCATCAGTGAGTCTCAGGTAGCGGCGTACCAAGAGACCCAGTACTTC. It yields the protein CAISESQVAAYQETQYF.

This clonotype showed up many times. V and J are TRBV5-1 and TRBJ2-3; 10 positions agree with TRBD2. The CDR3 covers 18 residues. The trim removed 1 base at V and 1 base at J, leaving 9 bases unmatched. Germline V lookup: CDR1 SGHRS, CDR2 YFSETQ. The CDR3 bases are TGCGCCAGCAGCTTGCTTCCAGCGGGAGGGCCTGGCACAGATACGCAGTATTTT. It translates to CASSLLPAGGPGTDTQYF.

This clonotype was observed many times. The chain links TRBV4-1 to TRBJ1-5, with D unclear. V lost 0 bases and J lost 2, with 17 bases in between. The CDR3 consists of 18 residues. Germline assignment: CDR1 MGHRA and CDR2 YSYEKL. For the CDR3, the DNA is TGCGCCAGCAGCCAAGATAGGTCGTTTAATAAGGGCAATCAGCCCCAGCATTTT. Translation gives CASSQDRSFNKGNQPQHF.

In this sample, this clonotype turned up a few times. The chain joins TRBV12-3 or TRBV12-4 to TRBJ2-3; the D gene is possibly TRBD2 (5 bases). CDR3 length: 15 residues. V dropped 6 bases and J dropped 1 base, with 14 bases sitting between them. CDR3 sequence (DNA): TGTGCCAGCAGCCGCACTAGAGGAGGCACAGATACGCAGTATTTT. This translates into CASSRTRGGTDTQYF.

This clonotype occurred many times. The chain recombines TRBV20-1 with TRBJ2-7, with D perhaps TRBD2 (5 bases). This CDR3 is built from 13 residues. Germline CDR1 reads DFQATT; CDR2 reads SNEGSKA (reference sequence). Trimming cost V 0 bases and J 7 bases, with 13 bases left between them. The CDR3 DNA sequence: TGCAGTGCTAGAGATCCCGTCCCGGGGGAGCAGTACTTC. Translation gives CSARDPVPGEQYF.

This chain connects TRBV7-2 to TRBJ2-5, with 9 bases matching TRBD1. The junction had 12 bases not matched to a gene; V was cut back by 8 bases and J by 5 bases. Germline lookup yields CDR1 SGHTA and CDR2 FQGNSA. The CDR3 runs 15 residues. CDR3 DNA: TGTGCCAGCGGACAGGGGTTTCGGGCCGAGGAGACCCAGTACTTC. It specifies CASGQGFRAEETQYF.

This sequence joins TRBV19 and TRBJ1-5; D is undetermined. The CDR3 spans 14 residues. Germline V gene sequence: CDR1 LNHDA, CDR2 SQIVND (reference sequence). V was clipped by 3 bases and J by 7 bases, with 13 bases between them. The CDR3 DNA sequence: TGTGCCAGTAGTATTAGTACGGCCGGGCAGCCCCAGCATTTT. Translating it yields CASSISTAGQPQHF.

Written as DNA, the CDR3 is TGCAGCGTTGAAGTGGTGTCCTGGGGGGGACGGATTTACAATGAGCAGTTCTTC. Amino acids: CSVEVVSWGGRIYNEQFF. The chain couples TRBV29-1 to TRBJ2-1; TRBD2 matches at 7 bases. Germline lookup yields CDR1 SQVTM and CDR2 ANQGSEA. V dropped 1 base and J dropped 4; count of bases not matched to a gene: 16. CDR3 length: 18 amino acids.